The text below deals with one TCR beta chain. The antigen remains undetermined. Sequencing was preceded by expansion of antigen-specific CD4+ T cells with viral peptide pools in the ViraFEST assay. When less than 11 days of culture had elapsed, CD4+ T cells were isolated. BNT162b2 vaccine or mRNA-1273 vaccine was given to participants in two doses. V was shortened by 2 bases and J by 5 bases, with 5 bases between the two germline ends. The germline gives CDR1 MNHEY, CDR2 SVGAGI. The CDR3 length is 12 residues. TCRdb's table, derived via immunoSEQ multiplex PCR, lists solely in-frame clones and lacks some. The top ten clones hold around 0.94% of a sample with 55,000 to 70,000 clones, less than 80% of them seen once. These data are taken from a study of vaccination effects on CD4 cells after COVID-19.

This chain joins TRBV6-5 and TRBJ2-3, with unresolved D. The origin of this receptor is a human donor who received a COVID-19 vaccine. The specimen was CD4+ T cells from PBMCs cultured with HCoV-OC43 spike peptides, collected after COVID-19 vaccination. Subset of the sample: HCoV-OC43 spike overlapping peptide pool stimulation. CDR3 nucleotides: TGTGCCAGCAGTTACGGGGTAGATACGCAGTATTTT. Its translation is CASSYGVDTQYF.